The 10 T cell receptor beta chains given below trace back to one sample, sequenced in a study of blood T cells in healthy people across ages. Primed by a sample-barcoded 5' primer and a J-beta primer mix, a second PCR proceeded for about 6 to 12 cycles. TCRdb processed the 5' RACE reads anew with MiXCR; each CDR3 protein has one entry. This sample carries about 1.8 million distinct CDR3 sequences, roughly 49% of them seen once, and the ten largest clones take less than 2.5%. Sequencing was done on a sample of blood. The receptor set was obtained from a woman aged 40-49 years in good health.

This clonotype was recorded a few times. The V and J genes are TRBV28 and TRBJ2-7; possibly TRBD1 for D (9 bases). Germline assignment: CDR1 MDHEN and CDR2 SYDVKM. CDR3 length: 15 amino acids. V was clipped by 4 bases and J by 6 bases, with 19 bases between them. CDR3: CASSYSGTGTSEQYF. The CDR3 nucleotides read TGTGCCAGCAGTTATTCCGGGACAGGGACTAGCGAGCAGTACTTC.

The sample holds one count of this clonotype. This sequence joins TRBV6-1 and TRBJ1-2; D ambiguous. The CDR3 is 14 residues long. Germline CDR1 and CDR2: MNHNS and SASEGT. The germline V and J ends were trimmed by 3 bases and 8 bases, with 16 bases remaining between them. The DNA of the CDR3 is TGTGCCAGCAGTGAGTTGCTTGGGTCCGGGGGCTACACCTTC. Amino acids: CASSELLGSGGYTF.

In this sample, this clonotype turned up a few times. CDR3 in DNA: TGTGCCAGCAGCCCGACAGGGGGGGTCAGGGGCTACACCTTC. Translating gives CASSPTGGVRGYTF. The gene calls are TRBV28 and TRBJ1-2, with TRBD1 matching 9 bases. The trim removed 6 bases at V and 8 bases at J, leaving 10 bases unmatched. The CDR3 is 14 residues long. Germline values: CDR1 MDHEN, CDR2 SYDVKM.

Turning to this clonotype: A much larger clone is a single base away; this may be a read error. The chain combines TRBV29-1 with TRBJ2-6; 7 bases are a match to TRBD1. The ends lost 2 bases at V and 0 bases at J; junction bases unmatched: 1. This CDR3 has 15 residues. Germline V gene sequence: CDR1 SQVTM, CDR2 ANQGSEA. The CDR3 reads CSVETGASGANVLTF. Written as DNA, the CDR3 is TGCAGCGTTGAAACAGGGGCCTCTGGGGCCAACGTCCTGACTTTC.

The chain combines TRBV7-9 with TRBJ1-4; D possibly corresponds to TRBD1 (5 bases). Germline-derived CDR1 and CDR2 are SEHNR and FQNEAQ (reference sequence). The CDR3 is 14 amino acids. The V and J ends lost 2 bases and 5 bases respectively, with 9 bases between them. The CDR3 DNA is TGTGCCAGCAGCTTATTGGGGGACAATGAAAAACTGTTTTTT. It translates to CASSLLGDNEKLFF.

This chain uses TRBV20-1 with TRBJ2-4; TRBD1 matches 9 bases. The V and J ends lost 6 bases and 3 bases, in that order; junction bases with no gene match: 9. CDR3 length equals 15 residues. CDR1 and CDR2 (germline): DFQATT, SNEGSKA (reference sequence). In DNA, the CDR3 is TGCAGTGCCACTTCCCCGGGACAGGGCAAAAACATTCAGTACTTC. Amino acids: CSATSPGQGKNIQYF.

This clonotype was counted between two and nine times. The chain carries TRBV29-1 and TRBJ1-6, with D possibly matching TRBD1 (5 bases). V lost 7 bases to trimming and J lost 11 bases, with 18 bases between them. Germline assignment: CDR1 SQVTM and CDR2 ANQGSEA. This CDR3 has 13 amino acids. CDR3: CSGPGPRPPPLHF. CDR3 DNA sequence: TGCAGCGGACCGGGACCACGTCCCCCACCCCTCCACTTT.

V is TRBV7-3 and J is TRBJ2-1; TRBD2 matches at 10 bases. The CDR3 has 16 amino acids. With 5 bases clipped from V and 6 bases from J, the junction kept 10 bases outside the gene matches. Looked up from germline, CDR1 is SGHTA and CDR2 is FQGTGA. CDR3 coding DNA: TGTGCCAGCAGCCGCCAACCTAGCGGGGGAGGCAATGAGCAGTTCTTC. Amino acid sequence: CASSRQPSGGGNEQFF.

This clonotype has only a few counts. The J gene is TRBJ2-1, the V gene TRBV27; the match to TRBD2 covers 9 bases. The CDR3 is 18 amino acids. Losses at the gene ends were 10 bases for V and 1 base for J; bases not matched to a gene: 17. Germline lookup yields CDR1 MNHEY and CDR2 SMNVEV (reference sequence). In nucleotides, the CDR3 is TGTGCCACAAAAGGGCTTCTTGGGACTAGCAGGTCCTACAATGAGCAGTTCTTC. It codes for CATKGLLGTSRSYNEQFF.

The rearrangement uses TRBV19 and TRBJ1-2; 7 bases are a match to TRBD1. This CDR3 contains 16 residues. Germline-derived CDR1 and CDR2 are LNHDA and SQIVND (reference sequence). V was pared by 0 bases and J by 8 bases, with 12 bases of the junction left unmatched. The CDR3 is CASSIDDREGRVGYTF. DNA for the CDR3: TGTGCCAGTAGTATAGATGACAGGGAAGGTCGTGTCGGCTACACCTTC.